A single sample is the source of the 21 T cell receptor beta chains below, sequenced in a study of T cells in localized non-small cell lung cancer. This table comes from immunoSEQ multiplex PCR, and its TCRdb copy is limited to in-frame clones, with some not included. Here the sample spans approximately 1,800 clones, 37% being singletons. The source material was lung tumor tissue, sampled before any cancer treatment. The source is a female donor of 60 years or more with stage I lung adenocarcinoma.

The V and J genes are TRBV10-2 and TRBJ1-2, with D possibly being TRBD1 (5 bases). The germline CDR1 and CDR2 sequences are WSHSY and SAAADI. With 6 bases removed from V and 8 bases from J, the gap between germline ends came to 13 bases. The CDR3 sequence is 12 residues long. Here the CDR3 reads CASSPGLEGYTF. The CDR3 DNA sequence: TGCGCCAGCAGCCCAGGGCTCGAAGGCTACACCTTC.

The chain is built from TRBV19 and TRBJ2-7; TRBD1 agrees at 7 bases. The germline gives CDR1 LNHDA, CDR2 SQIVND (reference sequence). The junction had 6 bases not matched to a gene; V was cut back by 1 base and J by 3 bases. This CDR3 comprises 15 residues. The CDR3 protein is CASSIGGGRDYEQYF. CDR3 nucleotide sequence: TGTGCCAGTAGTATAGGAGGGGGCCGCGACTACGAGCAGTACTTC.

The gene calls are TRBV29-1 and TRBJ2-7; the match to TRBD1 covers 9 bases. The length of the CDR3 is 13 residues. Germline V CDR1 and CDR2: SQVTM, ANQGSEA. V lost 4 bases to trimming and J lost 6 bases; unmatched junction nucleotides: 7. CDR3 sequence reads: CSVAPGQGGEQYF. The CDR3 region has the DNA TGCAGCGTTGCCCCGGGACAGGGCGGCGAGCAGTACTTC.

This clone came up a few times. The chain employs TRBV27 and TRBJ2-7; D is perhaps TRBD1 (5 bases). V was pared by 5 bases and J by 3 bases, with 11 bases between. This CDR3 is 13 amino acids long. Germline CDR1 reads MNHEY; CDR2 reads SMNVEV (reference sequence). The DNA of the CDR3 is TGTGCCAGCAGTGCTCAGGGTTACTACGAGCAGTACTTC. Its protein is CASSAQGYYEQYF.

This clone counts as large. V usage is TRBV9 and J usage is TRBJ2-1; the match to TRBD1 covers 7 bases. Germline lookup yields CDR1 SGDLS and CDR2 YYNGEE. The trim removed 4 bases at V and 9 bases at J, leaving 10 bases unmatched. The CDR3 runs 14 residues. CDR3 loop: CASSPRTGLSEQFF. CDR3 nucleotides: TGTGCCAGCAGCCCGAGGACAGGATTAAGTGAGCAGTTCTTC.

This clone was detected only a few times. The chain uses TRBV6-8 and TRBJ2-1; maybe TRBD2 (7 bases). Germline CDR1 and CDR2: MNHGY and SAAAGT. The ends were cut back, 6 bases at V and 8 bases at J, with 23 bases in the middle. The CDR3 runs 16 residues. In DNA, the CDR3 is TGTGCCAGCAGGGAATTCCTAGGGGGGGCCTCGGATGAGCAGTTCTTC. Protein product: CASREFLGGASDEQFF.

Only one count was recorded for this clone. The chain is built from TRBV12-5 and TRBJ2-6, with D possibly TRBD2 on 6 matching bases. This CDR3 has 16 residues. The germline V gene has CDR1 LGHNT and CDR2 FRNRAP. V dropped 3 bases and J dropped 0 bases, with 9 bases sitting between them. The CDR3 nucleotides are TGTGCTAGTGGTTTTGTCGGGGGCTCTGGGGCCAACGTCCTGACTTTC. Translating it yields CASGFVGGSGANVLTF.

This clone was picked up a small number of times. The chain links TRBV11-3 to TRBJ2-1, with TRBD1 matching over 8 bases. With V trimmed by 5 bases and J by 8 bases, 8 bases remained unmatched. The CDR3 runs 14 residues. CDR1 is SGHNT and CDR2 is YENEEA in the germline V gene. CDR3 region: CASSPRTGKYEQFF. The CDR3, as DNA: TGTGCCAGCAGCCCCCGGACAGGGAAGTATGAGCAGTTCTTC.

V and J are TRBV19 and TRBJ1-5; D is ambiguous. V lost 6 bases and J lost 7, with 10 bases in between. CDR3 length: 12 amino acids. Germline CDR1 is LNHDA and CDR2 is SQIVND (reference sequence). Written as DNA, the CDR3 is TGTGCCAGTAGCCCTGGCCCGCAGCCCCAGCATTTT. The encoded protein is CASSPGPQPQHF.

The CDR3 loop is CASGPRGPTEAFF. The CDR3 DNA reads as TGTGCCAGCGGACCGAGGGGACCCACTGAAGCTTTCTTT. The chain joins TRBV6-8 to TRBJ1-1; D may be TRBD1 (5 bases). The ends were cut back, 8 bases at V and 4 bases at J, with 14 bases in the middle. Germline loops: CDR1 MNHGY, CDR2 SAAAGT. This CDR3 spans 13 amino acids.

This clone was detected a few times. The V and J genes are TRBV9 and TRBJ1-2, with TRBD1 as a possible D gene (6 bases). There are 13 residues in the CDR3. Deletions cut 3 bases from V and 1 base from J, with 7 bases between. Per germline, CDR1 SGDLS and CDR2 YYNGEE. The CDR3, as DNA: TGTGCCAGCAGCGAGGGGGTTAACTATGGCTACACCTTC. Residues: CASSEGVNYGYTF. Supplemented by reference TRBV9 and TRBJ1-2, the full variable domain reads DSGVTQTPKHLITATGQRVTLRCSPRSGDLSVYWYQQSLDQGLQFLIQYYNGEERAKGNILERFSAQQFPDLHSELNLSSLELGDSALYFCASSEGVNYGYTFGSGTRLTVV.

The chain has TRBV29-1 and TRBJ1-2; TRBD1 is a possible D gene (5 bases). This CDR3 spans 12 amino acids. CDR1 SQVTM and CDR2 ANQGSEA come from the germline V gene. The V gene lost 4 bases and the J gene lost 4 bases, with 10 bases spanning the gap. CDR3 protein: CSVGRGGYGYTF. The CDR3 nucleotides read TGCAGCGTTGGGAGGGGTGGCTATGGCTACACCTTC.

This clone was seen only a few times. The chain uses TRBV9 and TRBJ2-1; 7 positions match TRBD1. V shed 1 base, J shed 4 bases, and the junction held 2 bases outside the gene matches. The CDR3 is made up of 14 amino acids. Germline loops: CDR1 SGDLS, CDR2 YYNGEE. The CDR3 sequence is CASSVKGQYNEQFF. DNA for the CDR3: TGTGCCAGCAGCGTAAAGGGACAGTACAATGAGCAGTTCTTC.

Only a few counts were recorded for this clone. The chain joins TRBV19 to TRBJ1-1; D is uncertain. The CDR3 sequence is 14 residues long. Germline lookup yields CDR1 LNHDA and CDR2 SQIVND (reference sequence). Trimming cost V 7 bases and J 2 bases, with 14 bases left between them. The CDR3 loop reads CASNPMGFNTEAFF. CDR3 nucleotide sequence: TGTGCCAGTAACCCTATGGGGTTCAACACTGAAGCTTTCTTT.

A single count supports this clone. The rearrangement uses TRBV12-5 and TRBJ1-5; the D is unclear. V was cut by 5 bases and J by 6 bases, with 23 bases left in between. In germline, CDR1 is LGHNT, CDR2 FRNRAP. The CDR3 sequence is 17 residues long. This CDR3 reads CASGDNRELLRGQPQHF. The CDR3 nucleotides read TGTGCTAGTGGTGACAATCGGGAGCTCCTACGAGGTCAGCCCCAGCATTTT.

The V and J genes are TRBV19 and TRBJ2-1; TRBD1 agrees at 9 bases. Germline trimming cut 9 bases from V and 0 bases from J; bases unmatched to any gene: 3. CDR3 size: 14 residues. CDR1 and CDR2 (germline): LNHDA, SQIVND (reference sequence). CDR3 DNA: TGTGCCAGCAGACAGGGGGGCTCCTACAATGAGCAGTTCTTC. Translating it yields CASRQGGSYNEQFF. Drawing the rest from reference TRBV19 and TRBJ2-1, the complete variable domain is DGGITQSPKYLFRKEGQNVTLSCEQNLNHDAMYWYRQDPGQGLRLIYYSQIVNDFQKGDIAEGYSVSREKKESFPLTVTSAQKNPTAFYLCASRQGGSYNEQFFGPGTRLTVL.

V gene TRBV19 combines with J gene TRBJ2-7, with 8 nucleotides matching TRBD2. With V trimmed by 6 bases and J by 4 bases, 2 bases remained unmatched. This CDR3 region has 12 residues. The germline V gene encodes CDR1 LNHDA and CDR2 SQIVND (reference sequence). The CDR3: CASSPGGYEQYF. The CDR3, as DNA: TGTGCCAGTAGCCCGGGAGGGTACGAGCAGTACTTC. The complete variable domain, with remaining parts taken from reference TRBV19 and TRBJ2-7, reads DGGITQSPKYLFRKEGQNVTLSCEQNLNHDAMYWYRQDPGQGLRLIYYSQIVNDFQKGDIAEGYSVSREKKESFPLTVTSAQKNPTAFYLCASSPGGYEQYFGPGTRLTVT.

Judged by abundance, this clone is medium-sized. The rearrangement joins TRBV11-3 to TRBJ1-5; 10 bases line up with TRBD1. V shed 5 bases and J 4 bases; nucleotides not matched to a gene: 5. The CDR3 runs to 15 residues. Per the germline V gene, CDR1 is SGHNT and CDR2 is YENEEA. The CDR3 here is CASSEGQGMNQPQHF. The CDR3 nucleotides read TGTGCCAGCAGCGAGGGACAGGGGATGAATCAGCCCCAGCATTTT.

The rearrangement joins TRBV23-1 to TRBJ2-5; no firm D call. TRBV23-1 is filed as an ORF, its function uncertain. This CDR3 contains 14 residues. The germline V and J ends were trimmed by 2 bases and 5 bases, with 12 bases remaining between them. CDR3 nucleotides: TGCGCCAGCAGTCAAACACCCAAACAGGAGACCCAGTACTTC. It is translated as CASSQTPKQETQYF.

This chain uses TRBV18 with TRBJ1-2, with D perhaps matching TRBD1 (6 bases). The CDR3 is 15 amino acids. Deletions cut 2 bases from V and 7 bases from J, with 17 bases between. Germline V gene lookup returns CDR1 KGHSH and CDR2 LQKENI. CDR3 sequence reads: CASSPTMWGRTGYTF. For the CDR3, the DNA is TGTGCCAGCTCACCAACGATGTGGGGGCGAACTGGCTACACCTTC.

This sequence joins TRBV30 and TRBJ2-1; D call uncertain. V gave up 1 base and J gave up 6 bases, with 19 bases separating them. Germline lookup yields CDR1 GTSNPN and CDR2 SVGIG (reference sequence). The CDR3 is 16 residues long. In DNA form, the CDR3 reads TGTGCCTGGAGTGGTAAATGGACGGGCTCGGGCAATGAGCAGTTCTTC. This encodes CAWSGKWTGSGNEQFF.